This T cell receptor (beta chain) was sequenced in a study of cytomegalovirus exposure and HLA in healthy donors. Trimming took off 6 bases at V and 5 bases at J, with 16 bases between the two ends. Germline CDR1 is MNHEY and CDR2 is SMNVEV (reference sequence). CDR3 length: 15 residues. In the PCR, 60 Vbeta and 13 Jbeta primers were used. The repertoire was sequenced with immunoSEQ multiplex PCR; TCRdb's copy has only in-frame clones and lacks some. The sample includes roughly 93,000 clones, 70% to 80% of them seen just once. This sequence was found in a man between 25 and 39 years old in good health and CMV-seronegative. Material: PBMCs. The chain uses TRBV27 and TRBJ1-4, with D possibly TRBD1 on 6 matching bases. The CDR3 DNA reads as TGTGCCAGCAGCAGAAGACAGGCCCAGAATGAAAAACTGTTTTTT. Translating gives CASSRRQAQNEKLFF.